The clone carrying this TCR beta chain was observed once. This CDR3 is built from 19 residues. Generated by immunoSEQ multiplex PCR, the TCRdb table keeps only in-frame clones and is missing some. Of tens of thousands of clones listed, about 82% are singletons. The data derive from a study of radiation and T cells in renal cell carcinoma. Noted time point: blood 4 weeks post-SBRT, at nephrectomy. Treatment here: 15 Gy SBRT to primary tumor, nephrectomy 4 weeks later. The chain couples TRBV12-2 to TRBJ2-3; no DNA check was done on the table's D call, TRBD2. TRBV12-2 is given as a pseudogene. The sequenced sample was blood, obtained from a patient whose treatment included radiotherapy and nephrectomy. The sequence derives from a man aged 50 to 59 with renal cell carcinoma. CDR3 protein: CASRLPLLAGGPSTDTQYF. CDR3 nucleotides: TGTGCAAGTCGCTTACCGTTACTAGCGGGAGGGCCTTCGACAGATACGCAGTATTTT.